One and the same sample provided the 2 T cell receptor beta chains below, sequenced in a study of blood T cell repertoires in COVID-19. The method was immunoSEQ multiplex PCR; TCRdb's version includes in-frame clones alone and lacks a portion of them. The sample has 250,000 to 350,000 clones; about 90% are singletons. Sequenced material: PBMCs or T cells enriched from blood (not recorded which). The source of these receptors is a woman aged 45-65 years who had been exposed to COVID-19.

V and J are TRBV4-1 and TRBJ2-5; D remains ambiguous. The germline V and J ends were trimmed by 4 bases and 3 bases, with 12 bases remaining between them. From germline, CDR1 is MGHRA and CDR2 YSYEKL. The CDR3 extends over 14 amino acids. The CDR3 nucleotides read TGCGCCAGCAGCCGCGCCGAATCTAAAGAGACCCAGTACTTC. Encoded protein: CASSRAESKETQYF.

This clone was seen a handful of times. The chain uses TRBV3-1 (or the pseudogene TRBV3-2) and TRBJ1-3, with D uncertain. Germline assignment: CDR1 LGHDT and CDR2 YNNKEL (reference sequence). The CDR3 loop spans 18 amino acids. V was trimmed by 2 bases and J by 3 bases, leaving 20 bases between them. The CDR3 is CASSQYRGVGSYGNTIYF. In DNA form, the CDR3 reads TGTGCCAGCAGCCAATACCGCGGGGTGGGTTCGTATGGAAACACCATATATTTT.